The 32 T cell receptor beta chains below were found in one sample sequenced in a study of persistence of HIV-infected CD4 T cells. What these receptors recognize is not known. Cells were stimulated with overlapping HIV-1 Gag 15-mer peptides. CD4+ T cells upregulating both CD40 ligand and CD69 were sorted as responding cells. The libraries were made with immunoSEQ version 4 in survey mode. Produced via immunoSEQ multiplex PCR; TCRdb's table is partial and in-frame only. Of tens of thousands of clones in the sample, under 80% were seen once. This specimen consisted of CD4+ T cells sorted from PBMCs after roughly 18-hour stimulation, obtained from a patient who received antiretroviral therapy. These receptors came from an adult man with HIV who was CMV-seropositive.

This clone was found a few times. J is TRBJ1-2 and V is TRBV19; D is unclear. Trimming removed 10 bases from V and 1 base from J, with 10 bases in between. Germline CDR1 is LNHDA and CDR2 is SQIVND (reference sequence). CDR3 size: 12 residues. The CDR3 nucleotides are TGTGCCATTAGAGGGTATAACTATGGCTACACCTTC. Translated: CAIRGYNYGYTF. Combining the CDR3 with reference TRBV19 and TRBJ1-2 gives the whole variable domain DGGITQSPKYLFRKEGQNVTLSCEQNLNHDAMYWYRQDPGQGLRLIYYSQIVNDFQKGDIAEGYSVSREKKESFPLTVTSAQKNPTAFYLCAIRGYNYGYTFGSGTRLTVV.

The rearrangement links TRBV10-2 to TRBJ2-7, with a tentative D call TRBD2 (6 bases). Germline lookup yields CDR1 WSHSY and CDR2 SAAADI. V lost 5 bases and J 5 bases, leaving 16 bases between the germline ends. The CDR3 length is 14 residues. The CDR3 here is CASSSRVGRHEQYF. The CDR3 nucleotides are TGCGCCAGCAGTTCGAGGGTAGGGAGGCACGAGCAGTACTTC.

The chain couples TRBV30 to TRBJ1-1; D is uncertain. The germline V and J ends were trimmed by 1 base and 11 bases, with 11 bases remaining between them. The CDR3 has 11 residues. CDR1 and CDR2 (germline): GTSNPN, SVGIG (reference sequence). The CDR3 DNA is TGTGCCTGGAGTGACGGGATTTGGGCTTTCTTT. Translated: CAWSDGIWAFF.

This clone was seen a single time. The J gene is TRBJ1-5, the V gene TRBV19; 7 nucleotides agree with TRBD1. The ends lost 10 bases at V and 5 bases at J; junction bases unmatched: 8. The germline gives CDR1 LNHDA, CDR2 SQIVND (reference sequence). This CDR3 is 13 amino acids long. CDR3 region: CATSTGRDQPQHF. In nucleotides, the CDR3 is TGTGCCACTTCGACAGGGAGGGATCAGCCCCAGCATTTT.

The J gene is TRBJ1-2, the V gene TRBV7-9; 7 bases align to TRBD1. V lost 1 base and J lost 1; bases outside the gene matches: 0. There are 14 residues in the CDR3. CDR1 is SEHNR, CDR2 FQNEAQ, per germline (reference sequence). The chain's CDR3 is CASSLGQGNYGYTF. CDR3 DNA: TGTGCCAGCAGCTTAGGACAGGGTAACTATGGCTACACCTTC.

The V gene is TRBV28, the J gene TRBJ2-7, with D maybe TRBD1 (5 bases). The germline gives CDR1 MDHEN, CDR2 SYDVKM. This CDR3 has 12 residues. V gave up 7 bases and J gave up 6 bases, with 13 bases separating them. Here the CDR3 reads CASTDRIGEQYF. The CDR3 bases are TGTGCCAGCACCGACAGAATAGGCGAGCAGTACTTC.

The chain is built from TRBV20-1 and TRBJ2-1; D is perhaps TRBD1 or TRBD2 (5 bases each). The CDR3 extends over 12 amino acids. Germline assignment: CDR1 DFQATT and CDR2 SNEGSKA (reference sequence). Trimming took off 3 bases at V and 7 bases at J, with 10 bases between the two ends. CDR3 protein: CSASLGVNEQFF. In nucleotides, the CDR3 is TGCAGTGCTAGTTTGGGGGTTAATGAGCAGTTCTTC.

The chain uses TRBV19 and TRBJ1-5; 7 positions match TRBD1. V trimming: 9 bases; J trimming: 6 bases; junction bases outside the gene matches: 5. This CDR3 has 12 residues. From germline, CDR1 is LNHDA and CDR2 SQIVND (reference sequence). The CDR3 DNA reads as TGTGCCAGCTCGACAGGGCTTCAGCCCCAGCATTTT. Protein product: CASSTGLQPQHF. Full variable domain (remainder filled in from reference TRBV19 and TRBJ1-5): DGGITQSPKYLFRKEGQNVTLSCEQNLNHDAMYWYRQDPGQGLRLIYYSQIVNDFQKGDIAEGYSVSREKKESFPLTVTSAQKNPTAFYLCASSTGLQPQHFGDGTRLSIL.

As to this clone: Distinct nucleotide sequences in the sample also encode this CDR3. The rearrangement uses TRBV6-5 and TRBJ2-3; 10 bases align to TRBD2. Germline V gene sequence: CDR1 MNHEY, CDR2 SVGAGI. This CDR3 region has 14 residues. V shed 6 bases and J 5 bases; nucleotides not matched to a gene: 5. The CDR3 sequence: CASRSGGAGDTQYF. CDR3 bases: TGTGCCAGCAGGAGCGGGGGGGCAGGAGATACGCAGTATTTT.

J is TRBJ2-3 and V is TRBV24-1; D is possibly TRBD1 or TRBD2 (5 bases each). V was trimmed by 4 bases and J by 2 bases, leaving 15 bases between them. From germline, CDR1 is KGHDR and CDR2 SFDVKD. CDR3 length equals 16 residues. This CDR3 reads CATSERGRQNTDTQYF. The CDR3 region has the DNA TGTGCCACCAGTGAGAGGGGCAGGCAAAACACAGATACGCAGTATTTT.

The rearrangement links TRBV5-1 to TRBJ2-7; D may match TRBD1 or TRBD2 (5 bases each). Per the germline V gene, CDR1 is SGHRS and CDR2 is YFSETQ. V lost 0 bases to trimming and J lost 4 bases, with 11 bases between them. This CDR3 contains 14 residues. Here the CDR3 reads CASSLGQGAYEQYF. The DNA of the CDR3 is TGCGCCAGCAGCTTGGGGCAGGGAGCGTACGAGCAGTACTTC.

The chain carries TRBV7-8 and TRBJ2-3; unclear D gene. The CDR3 is made up of 14 amino acids. V lost 5 bases, J lost 4 bases, and 13 bases lay in between. Germline loops: CDR1 SGHVS, CDR2 FQNEAQ. In nucleotides, the CDR3 is TGTGCCAGCAGCCAAGTTGTCCCCGCAGATACGCAGTATTTT. Its translation is CASSQVVPADTQYF.

As DNA, the CDR3 is TGTGCCAGTAGTATAGGGGAAAGTGCAACTAATGAAAAACTGTTTTTT. As protein: CASSIGESATNEKLFF. The chain employs TRBV19 and TRBJ1-4, with no clear D. The germline V and J ends were trimmed by 1 base and 0 bases, with 9 bases remaining between them. Germline CDR1 is LNHDA and CDR2 is SQIVND (reference sequence). CDR3 length equals 16 residues.

In its sample, this clone is medium-sized. The chain joins TRBV21-1 to TRBJ2-7; no DNA check was done on the table's D call, TRBD1. TRBV21-1 is a documented pseudogene. The CDR3 runs 16 residues. The CDR3 loop is CASTVGKGPRLGEQYF. CDR3 nucleotide sequence: TGTGCCAGCACTGTGGGGAAGGGGCCGCGCCTGGGAGAGCAGTACTTC.

The rearrangement joins TRBV19 to TRBJ2-3, with 8 bases that match TRBD2. In germline, CDR1 is LNHDA, CDR2 SQIVND (reference sequence). CDR3 length equals 15 residues. With V trimmed by 5 bases and J by 1 base, 5 bases remained unmatched. The CDR3 nucleotides are TGTGCCAGTAGTCGGGGGGGCGGTGGCACAGATACGCAGTATTTT. This translates into CASSRGGGGTDTQYF.

This clone was recorded once. The rearrangement uses TRBV19 and TRBJ1-1, with 7 bases lining up with TRBD1. Unmatched junction bases numbered 8, after V lost 6 bases and J lost 4 bases. In germline, CDR1 is LNHDA, CDR2 SQIVND (reference sequence). CDR3 length: 14 residues. CDR3 in amino acids: CASRPTTGTTEAFF. The DNA of the CDR3 is TGTGCCAGTAGGCCCACGACAGGGACCACTGAAGCTTTCTTT.

This rearrangement joins TRBV19 to TRBJ2-7, with 7 nucleotides matching TRBD1. Germline values: CDR1 LNHDA, CDR2 SQIVND (reference sequence). This CDR3 is 14 amino acids long. With V trimmed by 6 bases and J by 6 bases, 11 bases remained unmatched. The CDR3 loop is CASRPTGVMFEQYF. The CDR3 DNA reads as TGTGCCAGTAGACCTACAGGGGTAATGTTCGAGCAGTACTTC.

This clone is medium-sized by share. In DNA, the CDR3 is TGTGCCACCAGTGCCCCCTCGAACACCGGGGAGCTGTTTTTT. Translating gives CATSAPSNTGELFF. The rearrangement joins TRBV24-1 to TRBJ2-2; D gene ambiguous. V was clipped by 5 bases and J by 0 bases, with 6 bases between them. The CDR3 is 14 residues long. Germline lookup yields CDR1 KGHDR and CDR2 SFDVKD.

This clone has more than one count but fewer than ten. This rearrangement joins TRBV7-9 to TRBJ1-2; D may be TRBD1 (6 bases). Germline V gene data show CDR1 as SEHNR and CDR2 as FQNEAQ (reference sequence). Trimming pared 5 bases from V and 8 bases from J, leaving 15 bases between. This CDR3 has 13 amino acids. The CDR3 region has the DNA TGTGCCAGCAGCCCCGCGGGAGGGGGAGGCTACACCTTC. Translation gives CASSPAGGGGYTF.

The chain combines TRBV24-1 with TRBJ2-7; TRBD2 matches 10 bases. The V segment lost 5 bases and the J segment 3 bases; nucleotides outside the gene matches: 6. CDR1 and CDR2 from the germline V gene are KGHDR and SFDVKD. The CDR3 consists of 15 residues. The CDR3 spells CATSAASGSIYEQYF. DNA for the CDR3: TGTGCCACCAGTGCGGCTAGCGGGAGTATCTACGAGCAGTACTTC.

J is TRBJ2-3 and V is TRBV10-3; 7 bases match TRBD2. The CDR3 is made up of 16 amino acids. V trimming: 3 bases; J trimming: 6 bases; junction bases outside the gene matches: 12. The germline V gene encodes CDR1 ENHRY and CDR2 SYGVKD. The CDR3 reads CAISDPGGGLRDTQYF. In DNA form, the CDR3 reads TGTGCCATCAGTGACCCGGGAGGCGGGCTGAGGGATACGCAGTATTTT.

The chain recombines TRBV3-1 (or the pseudogene TRBV3-2) with TRBJ1-6, with 8 bases lining up with TRBD1. Germline loops: CDR1 LGHDT, CDR2 YNNKEL (reference sequence). This CDR3 is 14 amino acids long. The junction had 2 bases not matched to a gene; V was cut back by 1 base and J by 9 bases. The CDR3 region has the DNA TGTGCCAGCAGCCAAGTACAGGGGGGTTCACCCCTCCACTTT. Its translation: CASSQVQGGSPLHF.

Worth noting for this clone: Other nucleotide sequences in the sample specify the same CDR3. This chain links TRBV27 with TRBJ2-7; no clear D. Trimming pared 3 bases from V and 3 bases from J, leaving 3 bases between. There are 11 residues in the CDR3. Germline values: CDR1 MNHEY, CDR2 SMNVEV (reference sequence). CDR3 amino acids: CASSLGYEQYF. As DNA, the CDR3 is TGTGCCAGCAGTTTGGGCTACGAGCAGTACTTC.

This chain joins TRBV15 and TRBJ1-1; no clear D gene. Germline V gene lookup returns CDR1 LNHNV and CDR2 YYDKDF (reference sequence). The CDR3 is 16 amino acids. Trimming took off 0 bases at V and 0 bases at J, with 11 bases between the two ends. DNA for the CDR3: TGTGCCACCAGCAGAGATACGGTGCAGGTGAACACTGAAGCTTTCTTT. It specifies CATSRDTVQVNTEAFF. The whole variable domain, remainder taken from reference TRBV15 and TRBJ1-1, is DAMVIQNPRYQVTQFGKPVTLSCSQTLNHNVMYWYQQKSSQAPKLLFHYYDKDFNNEADTPDNFQSRRPNTSFCFLDIRSPGLGDTAMYLCATSRDTVQVNTEAFFGQGTRLTVV.

This clone came up once. The chain carries TRBV5-4 and TRBJ1-4; D unclear. Germline values: CDR1 SGHNT, CDR2 YYREEE (reference sequence). The CDR3 contains 16 residues. The V end lost 3 bases, the J end lost 8 bases, and 20 bases lay between the germline ends. The CDR3 region is CASSYGEGASSEKLFF. In DNA, the CDR3 is TGTGCCAGCAGCTACGGCGAGGGAGCATCGTCCGAAAAACTGTTTTTT.

Written as DNA, the CDR3 is TGTGCCAGCAGCCAAAGCGGGGGCAGCTCCTACGAGCAGTACTTC. Amino acids: CASSQSGGSSYEQYF. This chain connects TRBV6-5 to TRBJ2-7; 8 bases map to TRBD2. Germline CDR1 and CDR2: MNHEY and SVGAGI. This CDR3 has 15 residues. The V segment lost 6 bases and the J segment 0 bases; nucleotides outside the gene matches: 7.

J is TRBJ2-3 and V is TRBV7-6; TRBD2 might be the D (5 bases). Trimming cost V 5 bases and J 1 base, with 13 bases left between them. The CDR3 is 15 amino acids. Germline V gene lookup returns CDR1 SGHVS and CDR2 FNYEAQ. In nucleotides, the CDR3 is TGTGCCAGCAGCCCCGAGCGGCGGCGCACAGATACGCAGTATTTT. It yields the protein CASSPERRRTDTQYF.

The chain combines TRBV7-8 with TRBJ2-1; TRBD1 matches at 9 bases. Germline V CDR1 and CDR2: SGHVS, FQNEAQ. This CDR3 spans 15 amino acids. The V gene end was trimmed by 5 bases and the J gene end by 6 bases; junction bases not matched to a gene: 8. CDR3: CASSETGGPSNEQFF. CDR3 bases: TGTGCCAGCAGCGAAACAGGGGGCCCCTCCAATGAGCAGTTCTTC.

This sequence joins TRBV3-1 (or the pseudogene TRBV3-2) and TRBJ1-2, with D tentatively TRBD1 (6 bases). Germline CDR1 reads LGHDT; CDR2 reads YNNKEL (reference sequence). This CDR3 contains 14 residues. Between the trimmed V and J ends, which lost 3 bases and 4 bases, there was a span of 12 bases. CDR3 bases: TGTGCCAGCAGCCACCGGACAGCCGGCTATGGCTACACCTTC. Its translation is CASSHRTAGYGYTF.

The chain uses TRBV29-1 and TRBJ2-7, with 7 bases that match TRBD1. This CDR3 spans 13 amino acids. Germline CDR1 reads SQVTM; CDR2 reads ANQGSEA. V was clipped by 4 bases and J by 6 bases; unmatched bases: 9. The CDR3 here is CSVAQSGGGEQYF. CDR3 bases: TGCAGCGTTGCCCAGTCAGGGGGTGGCGAGCAGTACTTC.

The chain has TRBV19 and TRBJ1-1; no reliable D call. Germline V gene sequence: CDR1 LNHDA, CDR2 SQIVND (reference sequence). The CDR3 loop spans 12 amino acids. The V gene lost 6 bases and the J gene lost 5 bases, with 10 bases spanning the gap. The CDR3 sequence is CASSQRWTEAFF. In DNA, the CDR3 is TGTGCCAGTAGCCAGAGGTGGACTGAAGCTTTCTTT.

The rearrangement uses TRBV6-2 or TRBV6-3 and TRBJ1-5; D is uncertain. V gave up 6 bases and J gave up 7 bases, with 10 bases separating them. CDR1 and CDR2 from the germline V gene are MNHEY and SVGEGT. The CDR3 spans 12 residues. The CDR3 is CASSPGRQPQHF. In DNA, the CDR3 is TGTGCCAGCAGCCCCGGGAGGCAGCCCCAGCATTTT.